Shown below are 7 T cell receptor beta chains from a single sample sequenced in a study of blood T cell repertoires in COVID-19. The method was immunoSEQ multiplex PCR; TCRdb's version includes in-frame clones alone and lacks a portion of them. The table lists approximately 150,000 clones, approximately 84% of them singletons. Sequencing was done on a sample of peripheral blood. Receptors were obtained from a human donor in a cohort sampled during active COVID-19.

The chain employs TRBV28 and TRBJ2-1; 7 positions agree with TRBD2. This CDR3 is 14 amino acids long. V lost 5 bases, J lost 0 bases, and 1 base stayed unmatched. Germline V gene data show CDR1 as MDHEN and CDR2 as SYDVKM. In DNA, the CDR3 is TGTGCCAGCAGTCCTAGCGGCTCCTACAATGAGCAGTTCTTC. Its protein product is CASSPSGSYNEQFF.

This clone has more than one count but fewer than ten. The CDR3 sequence is CASSLNPGHGYEQYV. In DNA form, the CDR3 reads TGTGCCAGCAGCTTAAACCCGGGACACGGCTACGAGCAGTACGTC. The genes are TRBV7-3 and TRBJ2-7, with D possibly being TRBD1 (6 bases). The CDR3 runs 15 residues. V was shortened by 1 base and J by 3 bases, with 13 bases between the two germline ends. Germline CDR1 SGHTA, CDR2 FQGTGA.

In its sample, this clone was seen a few times. The chain couples TRBV4-1 to TRBJ1-5, with 8 bases lining up with TRBD1. CDR1 is MGHRA and CDR2 is YSYEKL in the germline V gene. Germline trimming cut 5 bases from V and 5 bases from J; bases unmatched to any gene: 5. The length of the CDR3 is 14 residues. The CDR3 bases are TGCGCCAGCAGCAGGACAGGGTCTGATCAGCCCCAGCATTTT. Its translation: CASSRTGSDQPQHF.

The CDR3 nucleotides are TGTGCCAGCAGCTGGGGACTAGCGGGAGTCACAGATACGCAGTATTTT. Protein product: CASSWGLAGVTDTQYF. The genes are TRBV7-3 and TRBJ2-3; 14 bases fit TRBD2. Germline V CDR1 and CDR2: SGHTA, FQGTGA. The CDR3 totals 16 residues. V trimming: 4 bases; J trimming: 2 bases; junction bases outside the gene matches: 2.

The chain joins TRBV30 to TRBJ1-4, with D unresolved. The CDR3 runs to 15 residues. Germline lookup yields CDR1 GTSNPN and CDR2 SVGIG (reference sequence). V lost 1 base and J 4 bases, leaving 13 bases between the germline ends. CDR3 nucleotides: TGTGCCTGGAGTGCCTGGACTCCGGGTAATGAAAAACTGTTTTTT. This translates into CAWSAWTPGNEKLFF.

The J gene is TRBJ2-5, the V gene TRBV2; 10 bases align to TRBD1. The CDR3 consists of 15 residues. Looked up from germline, CDR1 is SNHLY and CDR2 is FYNNEI. J was trimmed by 5 bases and V by 6 bases; bases with no gene match: 9. CDR3 sequence: CASRRGQGSGETQYF. CDR3 in DNA: TGTGCCAGCAGAAGGGGACAGGGGTCGGGGGAGACCCAGTACTTC.

This chain connects TRBV6-6 to TRBJ2-7; tentatively, D is TRBD1 (6 bases). Germline V CDR1 and CDR2: MNHNY, SVGAGI (reference sequence). This CDR3 has 14 residues. Trimming removed 6 bases from V and 1 base from J, with 13 bases in between. Written as DNA, the CDR3 is TGTGCCAGCAGGAGAACAGGGTTATCCTACGAGCAGTACGTC. This codes for CASRRTGLSYEQYV.